This T cell receptor (beta chain) is from a study of regulatory T cells in long-lasting Graves disease. About the study: Antithyroid drug intake by newly diagnosed Graves' patients had lasted under 3 months. General study points: TRBV28, TRBJ1-2 and TRBJ2-5 were segments that persistent disease favored.

Concerning this clonotype: Its antigen remains unknown.

In germline, CDR1 is MDHEN, CDR2 SYDVKM. Trimming took 6 bases from V and 7 from J; bases not matched to a gene: 9. The CDR3 has 15 residues. Time point here: newly diagnosed GD, antithyroid drugs for less than 3 months. Extracted RNA from PBMCs served as the source of the TCR library. With iRepertoire HTBI primers and Arm-PCR of CDR3 regions, TCR beta libraries were built. In TCRdb, the multiplex PCR reads were re-called with MiXCR into one record per CDR3 protein. Here the sample spans about 560,000 distinct CDR3 sequences, about 16% being singletons. The data were also submitted as part of a second study, on T cells in Graves' hyperthyroidism and ophthalmopathy. From that study: Criteria for exclusion of patients were uncontrolled infection, other autoimmune disease, pregnancy or lactation.

The sample in question was peripheral blood mononuclear cells (PBMCs), obtained at new diagnosis, from a patient treated with antithyroid drugs. This clonotype was obtained from a young man with Graves disease. The J gene is TRBJ1-5, the V gene TRBV28, with 10 nucleotides matching TRBD1. The CDR3, as DNA: TGTGCCAGCAGGACCGCAGACAGGGGGCGGCAGCCCCAGCATTTT. Translating it yields CASRTADRGRQPQHF.